The T cell receptor (beta chain) under discussion was sequenced for a study of response to subunit inactivated influenza vaccine. Broader study findings: Authors suggested each seasonal flu vaccination may recruit only limited numbers of new T cells.

The ends were cut back, 10 bases at V and 8 bases at J, with 20 bases in the middle. CDR1 is LNHDA and CDR2 is SQIVND in the germline V gene (reference sequence). The CDR3 runs 13 residues. Concerning this clonotype itself: Its antigen is still unknown.

TCRdb itself ran the RT-PCR reads through MiXCR, one entry per CDR3 protein. This table has under 500,000 distinct CDR3 sequences, approximately 9.9% appearing once. The chain links TRBV19 to TRBJ2-5; perhaps TRBD2 as D (6 bases). Sample: PBMCs from blood, taken about 6 weeks after vaccination. This TCR was recovered from a man between 50 and 59 years old who received an inactivated influenza vaccine. The CDR3 DNA is TGTGCCACCCTGGATGGGGGGTTTGGAACCCAGTACTTC. This gives the protein CATLDGGFGTQYF.